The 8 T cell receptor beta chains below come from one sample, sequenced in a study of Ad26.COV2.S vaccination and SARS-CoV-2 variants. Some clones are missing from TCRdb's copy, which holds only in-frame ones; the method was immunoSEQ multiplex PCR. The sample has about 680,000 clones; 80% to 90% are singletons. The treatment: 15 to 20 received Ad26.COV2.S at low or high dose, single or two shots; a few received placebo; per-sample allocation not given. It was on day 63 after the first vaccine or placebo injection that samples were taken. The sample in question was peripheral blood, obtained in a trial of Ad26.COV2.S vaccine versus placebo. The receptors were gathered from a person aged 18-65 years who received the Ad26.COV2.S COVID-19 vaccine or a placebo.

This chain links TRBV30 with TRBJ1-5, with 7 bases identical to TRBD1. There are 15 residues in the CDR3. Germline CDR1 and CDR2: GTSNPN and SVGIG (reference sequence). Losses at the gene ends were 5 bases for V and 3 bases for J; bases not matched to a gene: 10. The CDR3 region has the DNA TGTGCCTGGGCCCCCGGGACAGAATTCAATCAGCCCCAGCATTTT. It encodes CAWAPGTEFNQPQHF.

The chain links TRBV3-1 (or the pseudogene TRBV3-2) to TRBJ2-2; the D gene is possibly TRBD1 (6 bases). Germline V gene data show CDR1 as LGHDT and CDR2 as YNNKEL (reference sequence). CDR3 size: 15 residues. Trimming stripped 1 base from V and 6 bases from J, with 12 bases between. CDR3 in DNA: TGTGCCAGCAGCCAAGGGACAGCAACCTCCGGGGAGCTGTTTTTT. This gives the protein CASSQGTATSGELFF.

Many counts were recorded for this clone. For the CDR3, the DNA is TGTGCCAGCAGTTACTCCGAGATTTACTACGAGCAGTACTTC. It codes for CASSYSEIYYEQYF. The genes are TRBV6-5 and TRBJ2-7; no firm D call. CDR1 is MNHEY, CDR2 SVGAGI, per germline. The V end lost 0 bases, the J end lost 3 bases, and 9 bases lay between the germline ends. The CDR3 sequence is 14 residues long.

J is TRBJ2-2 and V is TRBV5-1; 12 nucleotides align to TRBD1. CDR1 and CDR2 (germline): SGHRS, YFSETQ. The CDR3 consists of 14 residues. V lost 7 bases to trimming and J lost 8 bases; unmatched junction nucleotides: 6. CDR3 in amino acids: CASEPGQGAGELFF. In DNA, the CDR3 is TGCGCCAGCGAGCCGGGACAGGGGGCGGGGGAGCTGTTTTTT. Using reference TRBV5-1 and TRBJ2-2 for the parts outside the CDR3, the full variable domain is KAGVTQTPRYLIKTRGQQVTLSCSPISGHRSVSWYQQTPGQGLQFLFEYFSETQRNKGNFPGRFSGRQFSNSRSEMNVSTLELGDSALYLCASEPGQGAGELFFGEGSRLTVL.

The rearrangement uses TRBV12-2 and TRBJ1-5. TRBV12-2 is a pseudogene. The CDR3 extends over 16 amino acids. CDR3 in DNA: TGTGCAAGTCGCAGTCGGGGGGACCCAAGCAATCAGCCCCAGCATTTT. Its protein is CASRSRGDPSNQPQHF.

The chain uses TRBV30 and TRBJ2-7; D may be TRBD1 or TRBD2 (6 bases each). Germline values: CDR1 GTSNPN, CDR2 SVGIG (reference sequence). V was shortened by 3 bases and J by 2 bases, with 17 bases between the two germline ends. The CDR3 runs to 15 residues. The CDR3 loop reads CAWRRGIGGTYEQYF. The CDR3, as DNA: TGTGCCTGGAGGAGGGGGATTGGGGGGACCTACGAGCAGTACTTC.

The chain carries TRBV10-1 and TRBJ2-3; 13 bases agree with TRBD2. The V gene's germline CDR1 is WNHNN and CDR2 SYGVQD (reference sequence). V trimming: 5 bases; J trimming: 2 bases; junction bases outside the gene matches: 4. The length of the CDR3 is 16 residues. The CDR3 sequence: CASSPGLAGLTDTQYF. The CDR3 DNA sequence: TGCGCCAGCAGTCCGGGACTAGCGGGACTCACAGATACGCAGTATTTT.

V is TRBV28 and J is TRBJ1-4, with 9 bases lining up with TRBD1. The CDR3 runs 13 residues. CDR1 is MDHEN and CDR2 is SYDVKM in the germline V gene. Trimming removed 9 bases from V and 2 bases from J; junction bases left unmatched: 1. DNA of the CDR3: TGTGCCAGTGGGACAGGGACTAATGAAAAACTGTTTTTT. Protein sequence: CASGTGTNEKLFF.